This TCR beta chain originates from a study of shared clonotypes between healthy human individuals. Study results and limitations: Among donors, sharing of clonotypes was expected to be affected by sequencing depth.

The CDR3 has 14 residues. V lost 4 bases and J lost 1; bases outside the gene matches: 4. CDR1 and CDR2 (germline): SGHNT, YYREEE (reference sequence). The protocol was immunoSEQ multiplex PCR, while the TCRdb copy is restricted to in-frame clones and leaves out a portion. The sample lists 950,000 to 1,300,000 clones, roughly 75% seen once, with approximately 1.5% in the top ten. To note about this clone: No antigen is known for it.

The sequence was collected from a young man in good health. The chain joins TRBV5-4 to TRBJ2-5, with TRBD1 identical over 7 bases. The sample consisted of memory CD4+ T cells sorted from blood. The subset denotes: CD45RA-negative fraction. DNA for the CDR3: TGTGCCAGCAGCCGGGACAGTGTCCAAGAGACCCAGTACTTC. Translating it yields CASSRDSVQETQYF.